Below are 7 T cell receptor beta chains sequenced from a single sample in a study of identical twins. TCRdb reprocessed the 5' RACE reads with MiXCR, giving one entry per CDR3 protein. The sample holds hundreds of thousands of distinct CDR3 sequences, 7.1% seen once. These data were also reused for a study on yellow fever vaccine responses in identical twins.

The sample consisted of PBMCs. The receptors were sampled from a woman under 30 in good health.

The rearrangement uses TRBV10-3 and TRBJ2-3, with a possible D match to TRBD1 (5 bases). With 7 bases removed from V and 2 bases from J, the gap between germline ends came to 13 bases. CDR1 and CDR2 from the germline V gene are ENHRY and SYGVKD. The CDR3 covers 14 residues. CDR3 protein: CAITKDTYTDTQYF. The CDR3 coding sequence is TGTGCCATCACTAAGGACACATACACAGATACGCAGTATTTT.

This clonotype was seen repeatedly, ten times or more. V and J are TRBV6-5 and TRBJ1-2; perhaps TRBD1 as D (5 bases). Germline V gives CDR1 MNHEY, CDR2 SVGAGI. The V gene lost 0 bases and the J gene lost 4 bases, with 24 bases spanning the gap. The CDR3 length is 19 residues. The CDR3 bases are TGTGCCAGCAGTTACTCGAGCGGGGGGGTCGAGCTTTATGCCTATGGCTACACCTTC. Amino acid sequence: CASSYSSGGVELYAYGYTF.

This clonotype was detected ten times or more. The chain couples TRBV3-1 to TRBJ2-1; D not certain. V was shortened by 1 base and J by 12 bases, with 10 bases between the two germline ends. Germline values: CDR1 LGHDT, CDR2 YNNKEL (reference sequence). This CDR3 is 12 amino acids long. The CDR3 region is CASSQGSVAQFF. In DNA form, the CDR3 reads TGTGCCAGCAGCCAAGGGTCAGTCGCGCAGTTCTTC.

The chain is built from TRBV20-1 and TRBJ2-3; D remains ambiguous. The CDR3 spans 13 residues. V lost 6 bases and J 6 bases, leaving 16 bases between the germline ends. Germline CDR1 is DFQATT and CDR2 is SNEGSKA (reference sequence). The CDR3: CSAPLSYGDTQYF. In DNA form, the CDR3 reads TGCAGTGCCCCCCTATCCTACGGGGATACGCAGTATTTT.

V usage is TRBV2 and J usage is TRBJ2-3; 10 positions match TRBD2. Looked up from germline, CDR1 is SNHLY and CDR2 is FYNNEI. The CDR3 runs 20 residues. V shed 7 bases, J shed 3 bases, and the junction held 22 bases outside the gene matches. The CDR3 region has the DNA TGTGCCAGCACCCGATGGAGGGGCGGACTAGCGGTCTCCTTAACAGATACGCAGTATTTT. Amino acids: CASTRWRGGLAVSLTDTQYF.

This clonotype was seen a few times. The DNA of the CDR3 is TGCGCCAGCAGCCAAGTGGGTGGGGGCTACACCTTC. Protein product: CASSQVGGGYTF. V and J are TRBV4-1 and TRBJ1-2; D remains ambiguous. There are 12 residues in the CDR3. Per the germline V gene, CDR1 is MGHRA and CDR2 is YSYEKL. V gave up 1 base and J gave up 8 bases, with 8 bases separating them.

V usage is TRBV6-6 and J usage is TRBJ1-1, with TRBD1 as a possible D gene (6 bases). The CDR3 totals 12 residues. Trimming took 4 bases from V and 7 from J, leaving 10 bases between them. Germline V lookup: CDR1 MNHNY, CDR2 SVGAGI (reference sequence). CDR3 sequence reads: CASSSQGFEAFF. In DNA form, the CDR3 reads TGTGCCAGCAGTTCACAGGGATTTGAAGCTTTCTTT.